This TCR beta chain was sequenced in a study of T-cell reconstitution after alpha-beta-depleted transplantation in children. V shed 0 bases and J shed 5 bases, with 8 bases lying between them. From germline, CDR1 is LGHNA and CDR2 YSLEER. The CDR3 loop spans 14 amino acids. Researchers prepared the TCRbeta library using unique molecular identifiers, the study reports. TCRdb reanalysed the PCR reads using MiXCR and keeps one entry per CDR3 protein. This table holds tens of thousands of distinct CDR3 sequences, 4.9% found once. This clonotype occurred many times. The sample in question was PBMCs, mostly from graft donor cells, obtained 180 days after TCRalphabeta/CD19-depleted stem cell transplant. The chain combines TRBV4-3 with TRBJ2-1; D call uncertain. The receptor comes from a boy younger than two who had a stem cell transplant for acute myeloid leukemia, so the T cells may come from the graft donor. This CDR3 is CASSQETYDNEQFF. The CDR3 bases are TGCGCCAGCAGCCAAGAAACCTACGACAATGAGCAGTTCTTC.